The 17 T cell receptor beta chains in this list originate from one sample, sequenced in a study of cytomegalovirus exposure and HLA in healthy donors. Both 60 Vbeta primers and 13 Jbeta primers went into the PCR. Clones were read by immunoSEQ multiplex PCR, and TCRdb kept only the in-frame ones, dropping some. The profile shows approximately 180,000 clones, around 84% of them singletons. Sequenced material: PBMCs. All receptors come from a woman aged 18 to 35 in good health and CMV-seronegative.

The chain carries TRBV28 and TRBJ2-5, with D tentatively TRBD2 (7 bases). The CDR3 length is 15 residues. Looked up from germline, CDR1 is MDHEN and CDR2 is SYDVKM. The ends were cut back, 7 bases at V and 4 bases at J, with 19 bases in the middle. For the CDR3, the DNA is TGTGCCAGCAATGGGGCAGGGAGGGGGAGAGAGACCCAGTACTTC. This codes for CASNGAGRGRETQYF.

This chain connects TRBV2 to TRBJ2-5; TRBD1 matches 9 bases. The assigned J gene may be wrong: the sequence end matches TRBJ2-7 better. Germline V CDR1 and CDR2: SNHLY, FYNNEI. This CDR3 comprises 13 residues. The CDR3 sequence: CASEGQGLSEQYF. CDR3 DNA sequence: TGTGCCAGCGAGGGACAGGGACTCTCCGAGCAGTACTTC.

The chain combines TRBV19 with TRBJ2-1; D gene ambiguous. V lost 1 base and J lost 10, with 11 bases in between. From germline, CDR1 is LNHDA and CDR2 SQIVND (reference sequence). This CDR3 spans 13 amino acids. The CDR3 coding sequence is TGTGCCAGTAGTATAGTTTCAGCAGGCGAGCAGTTCTTC. Translation gives CASSIVSAGEQFF.

Only a few counts were recorded for this clone. The J gene is TRBJ1-1, the V gene TRBV7-9, with 9 bases identical to TRBD1. Germline V gene lookup returns CDR1 SEHNR and CDR2 FQNEAQ (reference sequence). The V gene end was trimmed by 5 bases and the J gene end by 1 base; junction bases not matched to a gene: 5. CDR3 length equals 15 residues. The CDR3 region is CASSPGDRENTEAFF. DNA of the CDR3: TGTGCCAGCAGCCCGGGGGACAGGGAGAACACTGAAGCTTTCTTT.

The chain couples TRBV7-2 to TRBJ2-1; weak D call: TRBD2 (5 bases). This CDR3 contains 15 residues. The germline CDR1 and CDR2 sequences are SGHTA and FQGNSA. The ends were cut back, 0 bases at V and 8 bases at J, with 14 bases in the middle. The CDR3 bases are TGTGCCAGCAGCTTAGCGGGAGTTGATTTAGATGAGCAGTTCTTC. Protein: CASSLAGVDLDEQFF.

This chain connects TRBV30 to TRBJ2-7; D may be TRBD2 (5 bases). V was cut by 0 bases and J by 2 bases, with 14 bases left in between. CDR1 and CDR2 (germline): GTSNPN, SVGIG (reference sequence). This CDR3 is built from 15 residues. The CDR3 DNA follows: TGTGCCTGGAGTGTACTTGCTAGCCGACCCTACGAGCAGTACTTC. Amino acids: CAWSVLASRPYEQYF.

This clone has only one observation. The gene calls are TRBV10-1 and TRBJ1-2; no clear D gene. There are 13 residues in the CDR3. Per the germline V gene, CDR1 is WNHNN and CDR2 is SYGVQD (reference sequence). The V gene lost 4 bases and the J gene lost 4 bases, with 10 bases spanning the gap. The CDR3 DNA reads as TGCGCCAGCAGTGCGGGAGGGAGCTATGGCTACACCTTC. Its protein product is CASSAGGSYGYTF.

The chain couples TRBV27 to TRBJ2-3, with a weak D call TRBD1 (5 bases). The length of the CDR3 is 17 residues. V lost 5 bases, J lost 1 base, and 19 bases lay in between. Germline assignment: CDR1 MNHEY and CDR2 SMNVEV (reference sequence). The CDR3 reads CASSPPRGAPGTDTQYF. The CDR3 DNA sequence: TGTGCCAGCAGTCCCCCGCGTGGGGCACCGGGCACAGATACGCAGTATTTT.

In this sample, this clone turned up a few times. This sequence joins TRBV2 and TRBJ2-1, with 8 bases fitting TRBD1. V trimming: 6 bases; J trimming: 2 bases; junction bases outside the gene matches: 6. CDR1 and CDR2 (germline): SNHLY, FYNNEI. CDR3 length: 15 residues. Written as DNA, the CDR3 is TGTGCCAGCAGCCCTACAGGGGGTCCCTACAATGAGCAGTTCTTC. It is translated as CASSPTGGPYNEQFF.

The chain links TRBV27 to TRBJ2-2; 8 positions match TRBD1. From germline, CDR1 is MNHEY and CDR2 SMNVEV (reference sequence). CDR3 length: 15 amino acids. The junction had 6 bases not matched to a gene; V was cut back by 6 bases and J by 3 bases. The CDR3 spells CASSRDRTYTGELFF. DNA of the CDR3: TGTGCCAGCAGCCGGGACAGGACCTACACCGGGGAGCTGTTTTTT.

The V and J genes are TRBV5-4 and TRBJ2-1; D remains unclear. V was cut by 1 base and J by 2 bases, with 7 bases left in between. The V gene's germline CDR1 is SGHNT and CDR2 YYREEE (reference sequence). This CDR3 comprises 14 residues. CDR3 loop: CASSLQAPYNEQFF. The CDR3 nucleotides are TGTGCCAGCAGCTTGCAAGCGCCCTACAATGAGCAGTTCTTC.

V and J are TRBV28 and TRBJ2-1; tentative D call: TRBD2 (5 bases). Germline values: CDR1 MDHEN, CDR2 SYDVKM. There are 15 residues in the CDR3. With 6 bases removed from V and 0 bases from J, the gap between germline ends came to 12 bases. The CDR3 DNA reads TGTGCCAGCAGAGGGAGTCGAGCCTCCTACAATGAGCAGTTCTTC. Translated, it gives CASRGSRASYNEQFF.

This clone was seen more than once but under ten times. The chain uses TRBV5-1 and TRBJ1-1; tentative D call: TRBD1 (5 bases). The CDR3 covers 14 residues. Trimming left V 0 bases short and J 1 base short, with 7 bases between. Germline CDR1 is SGHRS and CDR2 is YFSETQ. For the CDR3, the DNA is TGCGCCAGCAGCTTGGGCGGGGCGAACACTGAAGCTTTCTTT. Translating it yields CASSLGGANTEAFF. Complete variable domain (other parts from reference TRBV5-1 and TRBJ1-1): KAGVTQTPRYLIKTRGQQVTLSCSPISGHRSVSWYQQTPGQGLQFLFEYFSETQRNKGNFPGRFSGRQFSNSRSEMNVSTLELGDSALYLCASSLGGANTEAFFGQGTRLTVV.

This clone has only a few counts. V is TRBV27 and J is TRBJ1-1, with D perhaps matching TRBD1 (5 bases). With 7 bases removed from V and 2 bases from J, the gap between germline ends came to 17 bases. Germline V gives CDR1 MNHEY, CDR2 SMNVEV (reference sequence). This CDR3 spans 15 amino acids. The CDR3 sequence: CASKYSQGGNTEAFF. The CDR3 nucleotides read TGTGCCAGCAAGTACTCGCAGGGAGGAAACACTGAAGCTTTCTTT.

The gene calls are TRBV28 and TRBJ1-4; 7 bases are shared with TRBD1. V was pared by 2 bases and J by 4 bases, with 10 bases of the junction left unmatched. Germline values: CDR1 MDHEN, CDR2 SYDVKM. The CDR3 spans 17 residues. The CDR3 here is CASSLDQQGRVNEKLFF. CDR3 nucleotide sequence: TGTGCCAGCAGTTTAGACCAACAGGGGCGAGTTAATGAAAAACTGTTTTTT.

The DNA for the CDR3 is TGTGCCAGCAGCAAATTTCTGGGAGGAAATCAGCCCCAGCATTTT. Translating it yields CASSKFLGGNQPQHF. The V call is TRBV21-1, the J call TRBJ1-5. TRBV21-1 is a known pseudogene. The CDR3 runs 15 residues.

V is TRBV19 and J is TRBJ1-3; D possibly corresponds to TRBD1 (6 bases). The CDR3 spans 15 residues. CDR1 LNHDA and CDR2 SQIVND come from the germline V gene (reference sequence). Trimming stripped 3 bases from V and 5 bases from J, with 14 bases between. Here the CDR3 reads CASSIGDNRRNTIYF. The CDR3 DNA follows: TGTGCCAGTAGTATCGGGGACAACCGACGAAACACCATATATTTT.